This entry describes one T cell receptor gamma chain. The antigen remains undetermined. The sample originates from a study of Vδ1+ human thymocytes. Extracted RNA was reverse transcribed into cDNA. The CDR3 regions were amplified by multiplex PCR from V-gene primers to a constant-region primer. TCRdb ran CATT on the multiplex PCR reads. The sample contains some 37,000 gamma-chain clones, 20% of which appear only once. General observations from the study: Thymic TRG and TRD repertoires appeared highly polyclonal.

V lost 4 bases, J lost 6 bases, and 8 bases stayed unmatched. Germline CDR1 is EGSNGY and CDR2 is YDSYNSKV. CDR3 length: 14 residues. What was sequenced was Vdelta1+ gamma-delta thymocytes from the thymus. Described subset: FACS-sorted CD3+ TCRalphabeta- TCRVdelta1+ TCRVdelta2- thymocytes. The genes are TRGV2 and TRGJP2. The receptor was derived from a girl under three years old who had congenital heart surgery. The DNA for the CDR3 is TGTGCCACCTGGGAGAGGTCTGGTGATTGGATCAAGACGTTT. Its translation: CATWERSGDWIKTF.